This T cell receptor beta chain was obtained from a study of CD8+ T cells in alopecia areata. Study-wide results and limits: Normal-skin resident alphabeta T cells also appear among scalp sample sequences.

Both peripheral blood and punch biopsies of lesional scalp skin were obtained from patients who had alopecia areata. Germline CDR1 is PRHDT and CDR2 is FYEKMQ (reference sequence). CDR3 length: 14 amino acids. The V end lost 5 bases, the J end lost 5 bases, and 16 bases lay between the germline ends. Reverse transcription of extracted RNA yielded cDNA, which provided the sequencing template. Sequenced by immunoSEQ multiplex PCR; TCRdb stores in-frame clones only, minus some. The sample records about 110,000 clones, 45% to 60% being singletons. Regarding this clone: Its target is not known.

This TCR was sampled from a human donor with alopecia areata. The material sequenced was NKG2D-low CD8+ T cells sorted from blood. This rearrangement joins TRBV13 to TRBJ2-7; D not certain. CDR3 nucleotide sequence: TGTGCCAGCAGCCAAGCCTCTTCCCCTCACGAGCAGTACTTC. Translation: CASSQASSPHEQYF. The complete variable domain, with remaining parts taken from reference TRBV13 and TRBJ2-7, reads AAGVIQSPRHLIKEKRETATLKCYPIPRHDTVYWYQQGPGQDPQFLISFYEKMQSDKGSIPDRFSAQQFSDYHSELNMSSLELGDSALYFCASSQASSPHEQYFGPGTRLTVT.